The 27 T cell receptor beta chains reported below all come from one sample, sequenced in a study of blood T cell repertoires in COVID-19. Data came from immunoSEQ multiplex PCR; TCRdb stores just in-frame clones and leaves some out. The sample gives fewer than 70,000 clones, about 80% of which show up once; less than 15% is in the top ten. The sequencing sample was made of peripheral blood. Every receptor here comes from a human donor in a cohort sampled during active COVID-19.

V usage is TRBV29-1 and J usage is TRBJ1-2; D is unresolved. Per germline, CDR1 SQVTM and CDR2 ANQGSEA. V was shortened by 3 bases and J by 6 bases, with 14 bases between the two germline ends. The CDR3 runs to 13 residues. For the CDR3, the DNA is TGCAGCGTTGATGGTGGAGAGTCTAATGGCTACACCTTC. This codes for CSVDGGESNGYTF.

The chain uses TRBV6-2 or TRBV6-3 and TRBJ1-1; D gene unclear. The V gene lost 2 bases and the J gene lost 8 bases, with 9 bases spanning the gap. CDR3 length: 12 residues. Germline CDR1 reads MNHEY; CDR2 reads SVGEGT. This CDR3 reads CASSYVGEEAFF. Written as DNA, the CDR3 is TGTGCCAGCAGTTACGTTGGGGAGGAAGCTTTCTTT.

This chain joins TRBV28 and TRBJ2-1, with D possibly matching TRBD1 (6 bases). Trimming took off 3 bases at V and 0 bases at J, with 15 bases between the two ends. Germline V gene sequence: CDR1 MDHEN, CDR2 SYDVKM. The CDR3 has 17 amino acids. The CDR3 protein is CASSFSLVGASYNEQFF. The CDR3, as DNA: TGTGCCAGCAGTTTTTCTTTAGTGGGGGCCTCCTACAATGAGCAGTTCTTC.

The chain combines TRBV11-2 with TRBJ2-2; TRBD2 aligns across 8 bases. After removal of 1 base from V and 5 bases from J, the junction contained 6 bases not matched to a gene. This CDR3 region has 16 residues. Germline assignment: CDR1 SGHAT and CDR2 FQNNGV. CDR3 nucleotide sequence: TGTGCCAGCAGCTTAGTCGGGGGGGTACCAACCGGGGAGCTGTTTTTT. It translates to CASSLVGGVPTGELFF.

The V call is TRBV4-1, the J call TRBJ2-1, with 12 positions matching TRBD2. Germline values: CDR1 MGHRA, CDR2 YSYEKL. V dropped 4 bases and J dropped 0; count of bases not matched to a gene: 4. The CDR3 is made up of 17 amino acids. The CDR3 DNA sequence: TGCGCCAGCAGCCCTACGACTAGCGGGGGCTCCTACAATGAGCAGTTCTTC. It is translated as CASSPTTSGGSYNEQFF.

The rearrangement uses TRBV27 and TRBJ1-2; the match to TRBD1 covers 9 bases. Germline CDR1 is MNHEY and CDR2 is SMNVEV (reference sequence). The CDR3 spans 15 residues. J gave up 7 bases and V 6 bases, and 12 bases lay outside the gene matches. The CDR3 sequence is CASSEPGQGFSGYTF. CDR3 sequence (DNA): TGTGCCAGCAGCGAACCGGGACAGGGATTCTCTGGCTACACCTTC.

V usage is TRBV30 and J usage is TRBJ1-1, with 7 positions matching TRBD1. The CDR3 has 14 amino acids. V gave up 5 bases and J gave up 6 bases; unmatched junction bases: 12. Looked up from germline, CDR1 is GTSNPN and CDR2 is SVGIG (reference sequence). The CDR3 coding sequence is TGTGCCTGGGCCCGACAGGGAAAACGGGCTGAAGCTTTCTTT. Translating it yields CAWARQGKRAEAFF.

The chain recombines TRBV6-5 with TRBJ1-4, with TRBD1 matching 10 bases. This CDR3 has 14 amino acids. CDR1 and CDR2 from the germline V gene are MNHEY and SVGAGI. V shed 5 bases, J shed 7 bases, and the junction held 4 bases outside the gene matches. The CDR3 sequence: CASSPGQGFEKLFF. The CDR3 region has the DNA TGTGCCAGCAGTCCGGGACAGGGGTTTGAAAAACTGTTTTTT.

The chain carries TRBV5-6 and TRBJ2-7; 7 bases are a match to TRBD1. The junction had 6 bases not matched to a gene; V was cut back by 3 bases and J by 3 bases. Germline CDR1 reads SGHDT; CDR2 reads YYEEEE. There are 14 residues in the CDR3. CDR3 bases: TGTGCCAGCAGCTCACATGACAGGGACTACGAGCAGTACTTC. Its translation is CASSSHDRDYEQYF. The entire variable domain, with the rest obtained from reference TRBV5-6 and TRBJ2-7, is as follows: DAGVTQSPTHLIKTRGQQVTLRCSPKSGHDTVSWYQQALGQGPQFIFQYYEEEERQRGNFPDRFSGHQFPNYSSELNVNALLLGDSALYLCASSSHDRDYEQYFGPGTRLTVT.

V and J are TRBV7-2 and TRBJ1-2; possible D gene TRBD1, 6 bases. Trimming shortened V by 4 bases and J by 4 bases, and 13 bases separated the two germline ends. Germline-derived CDR1 and CDR2 are SGHTA and FQGNSA. The CDR3 extends over 14 amino acids. The CDR3 DNA sequence: TGTGCCAGCAGCTCGAAGACAGGCGTCTATGGCTACACCTTC. This codes for CASSSKTGVYGYTF. The full variable domain, in which reference TRBV7-2 and TRBJ1-2 provide the parts outside the CDR3, is GAGVSQSPSNKVTEKGKDVELRCDPISGHTALYWYRQSLGQGLEFLIYFQGNSAPDKSGLPSDRFSAERTGGSVSTLTIQRTQQEDSAVYLCASSSKTGVYGYTFGSGTRLTVV.

The V and J genes are TRBV5-6 and TRBJ2-7, with D possibly TRBD1 on 6 matching bases. Germline V CDR1 and CDR2: SGHDT, YYEEEE. V was trimmed by 1 base and J by 6 bases, leaving 14 bases between them. This CDR3 is 14 amino acids long. Here the CDR3 reads CASSLWVRGSEQYF. The DNA for the CDR3 is TGTGCCAGCAGCTTGTGGGTGAGGGGGTCCGAGCAGTACTTC.

V gene TRBV20-1 combines with J gene TRBJ1-1, with no clear D. Trimming pared 5 bases from V and 6 bases from J, leaving 10 bases between. The CDR3 is 11 amino acids. Germline values: CDR1 DFQATT, CDR2 SNEGSKA (reference sequence). This CDR3 reads CSAPELSEAFF. DNA of the CDR3: TGCAGTGCTCCCGAACTTTCTGAAGCTTTCTTT.

This chain links TRBV6-5 with TRBJ1-3, with a tentative D call TRBD1 (6 bases). Germline V CDR1 and CDR2: MNHEY, SVGAGI. V was trimmed by 5 bases and J by 0 bases, leaving 11 bases between them. This CDR3 contains 15 residues. The CDR3 DNA is TGTGCCAGCAGTCAGGACAGCTCCTCTGGAAACACCATATATTTT. Translating gives CASSQDSSSGNTIYF.

CDR3 sequence: CASSQGGARARPAETQYF. CDR3 nucleotides: TGTGCCAGCAGCCAGGGGGGGGCAAGGGCTAGACCGGCAGAGACCCAGTACTTC. The gene calls are TRBV3-1 (or the pseudogene TRBV3-2) and TRBJ2-5; D might be TRBD2 (7 bases). The germline V gene encodes CDR1 LGHDT and CDR2 YNNKEL (reference sequence). This CDR3 comprises 18 residues. Trimming stripped 3 bases from V and 4 bases from J, with 24 bases between.

The chain carries TRBV19 and TRBJ2-6, with D perhaps TRBD2 (6 bases). Per the germline V gene, CDR1 is LNHDA and CDR2 is SQIVND (reference sequence). V shed 3 bases and J shed 4 bases, with 10 bases lying between them. The CDR3 consists of 15 residues. The CDR3 coding sequence is TGTGCCAGTAGTATTCGGGGGACCGGGGCCAACGTCCTGACTTTC. The encoded protein is CASSIRGTGANVLTF.

The chain is built from TRBV6-6 and TRBJ2-3; D call uncertain. Trimming stripped 5 bases from V and 14 bases from J, with 20 bases between. Germline loops: CDR1 MNHNY, CDR2 SVGAGI (reference sequence). The CDR3 is made up of 13 amino acids. The CDR3 nucleotides are TGTGCCAGCAGTGGCCCAGAGCGAAACTTCTGGTATTTT. It encodes CASSGPERNFWYF.

This clone was picked up one time. The chain links TRBV12-3 or TRBV12-4 to TRBJ2-2; D is undetermined. The CDR3 is 11 residues long. V gave up 5 bases and J gave up 5 bases, with 3 bases separating them. The CDR3 loop is CASSQTGELFF. The CDR3 nucleotides read TGTGCCAGCAGTCAAACCGGGGAGCTGTTTTTT.

The CDR3 DNA sequence: TGTGCCAGCAGCTTCCGACTCGGGGTTAACTATGGCTACACCTTC. This sequence encodes CASSFRLGVNYGYTF. The chain joins TRBV7-9 to TRBJ1-2, with no clear D. The germline gives CDR1 SEHNR, CDR2 FQNEAQ (reference sequence). CDR3 size: 15 residues. V lost 3 bases and J 1 base, leaving 12 bases between the germline ends.

V usage is TRBV15 and J usage is TRBJ1-4; D is ambiguous. CDR3 length equals 15 residues. Germline lookup yields CDR1 LNHNV and CDR2 YYDKDF (reference sequence). V gave up 1 base and J gave up 8 bases, with 14 bases separating them. CDR3: CATSRGGGSGEKLFF. CDR3 nucleotide sequence: TGTGCCACCAGCAGAGGGGGAGGGTCGGGCGAAAAACTGTTTTTT.

The chain links TRBV6-6 to TRBJ2-2; 7 bases align to TRBD2. Germline V gene data show CDR1 as MNHNY and CDR2 as SVGAGI (reference sequence). CDR3 length equals 15 residues. V lost 5 bases to trimming and J lost 7 bases; unmatched junction nucleotides: 10. CDR3 protein: CASSPSAGSGGELFF. As DNA, the CDR3 is TGTGCCAGCAGTCCATCAGCGGGGTCTGGCGGGGAGCTGTTTTTT.

V gene TRBV9 combines with J gene TRBJ2-2; 9 bases agree with TRBD2. J lost 8 bases, V lost 4 bases, and 9 bases had no gene match. This CDR3 contains 15 residues. Germline V CDR1 and CDR2: SGDLS, YYNGEE. The CDR3, as DNA: TGTGCCAGCAGCCCCTACATTAGCGGGGGAGGGGAGCTGTTTTTT. Translated: CASSPYISGGGELFF.

V is TRBV4-1 and J is TRBJ2-7; D possibly corresponds to TRBD1 (6 bases). V shed 4 bases and J shed 2 bases, with 9 bases lying between them. The CDR3 covers 13 residues. Germline values: CDR1 MGHRA, CDR2 YSYEKL. The CDR3 sequence is CASSPDSTYEQYF. The CDR3 region has the DNA TGCGCCAGCAGCCCGGACAGCACCTACGAGCAGTACTTC.

This chain joins TRBV5-4 and TRBJ2-3; tentatively, D is TRBD2 (5 bases). Germline V gene sequence: CDR1 SGHNT, CDR2 YYREEE (reference sequence). The CDR3 is 14 amino acids. V shed 4 bases and J shed 4 bases, with 13 bases lying between them. CDR3 region: CASSPRGAADTQYF. CDR3 bases: TGTGCCAGCAGCCCCCGAGGAGCGGCAGATACGCAGTATTTT.

The chain's CDR3 is CASSSIRQALTEAFF. As DNA, the CDR3 is TGTGCCAGCAGTTCGATAAGACAGGCCCTAACAGAAGCTTTCTTT. This chain links TRBV6-2 or TRBV6-3 with TRBJ1-1, with D perhaps TRBD1 (6 bases). The germline V gene encodes CDR1 MNHEY and CDR2 SVGEGT. The V end was cut by 4 bases, the J end by 8 bases, with 20 bases between. This CDR3 is 15 amino acids long.

This chain joins TRBV5-1 and TRBJ2-5; D unresolved. CDR3 length equals 14 residues. Trimming shortened V by 1 base and J by 4 bases, and 11 bases separated the two germline ends. CDR1 and CDR2 from the germline V gene are SGHRS and YFSETQ. In DNA, the CDR3 is TGCGCCAGCAGCTTGCTCCCAGCGATAGAGACCCAGTACTTC. Protein sequence: CASSLLPAIETQYF.

V and J are TRBV19 and TRBJ1-5, with D possibly TRBD1 on 5 matching bases. The CDR3 is 15 residues long. Trimming shortened V by 3 bases and J by 1 base, and 10 bases separated the two germline ends. The germline V gene has CDR1 LNHDA and CDR2 SQIVND (reference sequence). The CDR3 is CASSIRDLSNQPQHF. DNA for the CDR3: TGTGCCAGTAGTATCCGGGACTTGAGCAATCAGCCCCAGCATTTT.

J is TRBJ1-4 and V is TRBV28; TRBD1 matches at 8 bases. The ends lost 6 bases at V and 0 bases at J; junction bases unmatched: 6. Germline V gives CDR1 MDHEN, CDR2 SYDVKM. This CDR3 has 16 residues. For the CDR3, the DNA is TGTGCCAGCAGCAAACTGGACAGGGCAACTAATGAAAAACTGTTTTTT. Its translation: CASSKLDRATNEKLFF.